This TCR beta chain was retrieved from a study of shared clonotypes between healthy human individuals. Authors' methods: With immunoSEQ giving junction-only sequences and no quality scores, filtering differed. The method was immunoSEQ multiplex PCR; TCRdb's version includes in-frame clones alone and lacks a portion of them. V, J and clone size are taken as reported in that table, and D and trimming were inferred from the DNA itself. The sample lists around 1,100,000 clones, around three quarters occurring once. The origin of this receptor is a man between 18 and 29 years old in good health. Some clones in this sample may be carry-over from other donors' samples. The sequencing input was memory CD4+ T cells from PBMCs. As for subset: CD45RA-negative fraction.

This CDR3 reads CASSGSDQGQPQHF. Written as DNA, the CDR3 is TGTGCCAGCAGTGGGTCAGACCAGGGCCAGCCCCAGCATTTT. V gene TRBV2 combines with J gene TRBJ1-5; weak D call: TRBD1 (5 bases). The germline gives CDR1 SNHLY, CDR2 FYNNEI. This CDR3 has 14 amino acids. The V end lost 4 bases, the J end lost 7 bases, and 14 bases lay between the germline ends.